This T cell receptor beta chain was captured in a study of CD8+ T cells in alopecia areata listed by TCRdb under 2018. Study-wide context: The treated patients took part in an open-label pilot trial in which moderate-to-severe alopecia areata was treated with oral tofacitinib at 5 to 10 mg twice daily. Tofacitinib was given for 6 to 18 months, followed by 6 months of follow-up off drug to assess delayed response and recurrence. In treated patients, disease severity was measured using the SALT score, which gives the percentage of scalp surface area affected. The study used high-throughput TCRbeta sequencing to examine T cell clonal expansion in alopecia areata, in both the C3H/HeJ mouse model and human patients. Scalp tissue and sorted CD4+ and CD8+ peripheral blood T cells from patchy and totalis/universalis alopecia areata patients and from healthy controls were covered by human TCRbeta sequencing. Biopsies were taken from tofacitinib-treated patients at baseline and at 4 and 24 weeks of treatment, and a later scalp biopsy was taken in several of the tofacitinib-treated patients. Scalp clonality was compared across normal scalp (n=4), patchy alopecia areata scalp (n=8), and alopecia totalis/universalis scalp (n=8). The RNA source kit depended on sample type: the PAXgene miRNA kit for fixed scalp, the miRNeasy kit for PBMCs, and the RNeasy kit for mouse skin. TCRbeta CDR3 regions were amplified by immunoSEQ multiplex PCR using 35 Vbeta forward and 13 Jbeta reverse primers. What the authors observed across the whole study: Unlike mouse skin, where gammadelta T cells dominate, normal human skin contains resident alphabeta T cells that get sequenced too, which complicates analysis of the scalp TCR repertoire. Because the treated cohort was small and had just a single nonresponder, larger studies are needed to establish links between baseline CD8+ expansion and response. Higher clonality and more expanded CD8+ clones were observed in lesional scalp than in normal scalp, particularly in alopecia totalis/universalis, a finding suggestive of antigenic drive. Many expanded lesional clones were found to persist in scalp and blood during tofacitinib treatment, and relapse after treatment cessation may be partly explained by this persistence. Tofacitinib significantly lowered scalp clonality and the number of expanded CD8+ clones among the top 100 scalp clones. Shared TCR sequences between patients were less evident than in mice, which may be partly attributable to HLA diversity in the patient population.

Library preparation employed the immunoSEQ multiplex PCR assay. RNA was extracted from all samples and reverse transcribed into cDNA as template for TCR sequencing. First-strand cDNA was synthesized with SuperScript III using a 2:1 mix of oligo-dT and random hexamers. A synthetic immune receptor repertoire was used to gauge amplification bias, and whatever bias remained was removed computationally. Per the source publication's procedure: Raw reads were preprocessed to remove errors, and CDR3 was defined according to IMGT conventions as the region from the conserved cysteine to phenylalanine. Clonality was computed as 1 minus the Shannon entropy, with the entropy normalized by log2 of the number of productive unique TCRs. CD4 or CD8 identity of scalp clones was inferred by cross-referencing scalp TCRbeta sequences with sorted blood CD4 and CD8 repertoires. Sourced from immuneACCESS, this table was stored by TCRdb with only in-frame sequences that have V and J called. A share of the clones is absent; for the studies checked, an unresolved V gene accounts for under half, and the remainder has no known explanation. Clonal size and the V and J genes are those of that table, whereas D and trimming came from the DNA. The sample has 150,000 to 250,000 clones on record, 60% of them singletons. The ten most abundant clones make up less than 3.5% of the sample.

The time point label, read with the paper, signifies: about 4 weeks on oral tofacitinib. In light of the paper, this sample's treatment or condition label describes: oral pan-JAK inhibitor, 5-10 mg twice daily. Lesional scalp punch biopsies and peripheral blood were obtained from alopecia areata patients. PBMCs were isolated by density centrifugation and stained for CD3, CD4 and CD8, and CD4+ and CD8+ T cells were sorted on a FACSAria. The trim is 1 base for V and 0 bases for J, with a gap of 9 bases between the germline ends. CDR1 and CDR2 are read off the germline V gene (reference sequence) as SEHNR and FQNEAQ. From its cysteine to its phenylalanine, the CDR3 spans 15 amino acids. Only the CDR3 part of the read is kept: 45 bases, read in frame from the first base. This clone was seen once. The target of this receptor is not known. The input lacks base qualities; no much larger clone sits a single base away.

The sequenced sample was CD4+ T cells sorted from blood, obtained at week 4, from a patient treated with tofacitinib. Recombination joined TRBV7-9 with TRBJ2-5, with the D segment identity uncertain. The receptor was derived from a human donor with alopecia areata. The CDR3: CASSLGWVYQETQYF. Read as DNA, the sequence is TGTGCCAGCAGCTTAGGTTGGGTGTACCAAGAGACCCAGTACTTC.